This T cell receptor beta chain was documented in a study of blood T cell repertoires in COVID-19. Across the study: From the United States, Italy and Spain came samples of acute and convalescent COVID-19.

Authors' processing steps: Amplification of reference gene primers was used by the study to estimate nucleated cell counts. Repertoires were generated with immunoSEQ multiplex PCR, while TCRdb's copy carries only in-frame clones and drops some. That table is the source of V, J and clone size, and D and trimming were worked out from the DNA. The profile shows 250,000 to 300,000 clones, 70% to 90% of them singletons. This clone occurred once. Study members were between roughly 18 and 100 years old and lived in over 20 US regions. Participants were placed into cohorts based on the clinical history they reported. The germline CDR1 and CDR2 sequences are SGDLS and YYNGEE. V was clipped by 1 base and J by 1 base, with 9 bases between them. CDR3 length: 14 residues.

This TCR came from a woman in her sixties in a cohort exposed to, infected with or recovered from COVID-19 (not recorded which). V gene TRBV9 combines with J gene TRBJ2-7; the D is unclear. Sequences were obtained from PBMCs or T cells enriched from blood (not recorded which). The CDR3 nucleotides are TGTGCCAGCAGCGTACATGGCCAGTCCTACGAGCAGTACTTC. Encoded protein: CASSVHGQSYEQYF.